This TCR beta chain came from a study of T cell responses to AZD1222 COVID-19 vaccine. Study-level background: Analysis merged second doses at about 4 or about 12 weeks. General study results and limits: Nearly half of the spike-specific TCRs reportedly recognize variant regions that carry no mutations. Donors in the cohort were predominantly white British and more often female, and clonal diversity was possibly underestimated.

In regard to this clone: No antigen is known for it.

Trimming removed 6 bases from V and 4 bases from J, with 12 bases in between. The CDR3 has 13 residues. The method was immunoSEQ multiplex PCR; TCRdb's version includes in-frame clones alone and lacks a portion of them. Of 150,000 or so clones in the sample, around nine tenths are singletons; the top ten hold 5% to 7.5%. The sample in question was peripheral blood, obtained on day 0 of AZD1222 vaccination. The clonotype originates from an adult in good health. J is TRBJ1-2 and V is TRBV12-3 or TRBV12-4; possibly TRBD1 for D (5 bases). CDR3 sequence (DNA): TGTGCCAGCAGCCCAGGGTCCCGCTATGGCTACACCTTC. As protein: CASSPGSRYGYTF.